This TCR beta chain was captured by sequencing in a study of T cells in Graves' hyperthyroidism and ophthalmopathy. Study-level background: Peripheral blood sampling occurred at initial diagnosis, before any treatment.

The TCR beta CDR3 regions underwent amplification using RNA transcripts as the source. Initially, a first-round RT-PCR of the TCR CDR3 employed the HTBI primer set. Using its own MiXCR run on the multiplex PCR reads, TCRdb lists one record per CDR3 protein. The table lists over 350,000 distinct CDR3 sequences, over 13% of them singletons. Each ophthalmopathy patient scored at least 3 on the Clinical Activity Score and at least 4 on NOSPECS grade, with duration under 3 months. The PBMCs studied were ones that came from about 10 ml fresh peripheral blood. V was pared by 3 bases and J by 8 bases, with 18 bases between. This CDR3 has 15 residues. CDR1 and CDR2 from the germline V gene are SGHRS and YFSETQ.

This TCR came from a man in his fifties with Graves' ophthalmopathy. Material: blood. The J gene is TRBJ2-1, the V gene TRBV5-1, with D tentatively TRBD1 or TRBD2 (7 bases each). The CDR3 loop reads CASSSGGGGIDEQFF. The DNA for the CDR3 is TGCGCCAGCAGCTCAGGGGGAGGGGGAATCGATGAGCAGTTCTTC. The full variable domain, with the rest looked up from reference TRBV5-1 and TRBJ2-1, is KAGVTQTPRYLIKTRGQQVTLSCSPISGHRSVSWYQQTPGQGLQFLFEYFSETQRNKGNFPGRFSGRQFSNSRSEMNVSTLELGDSALYLCASSSGGGGIDEQFFGPGTRLTVL.